This TCR beta chain was profiled in a study of CD8+CD57+ T cells in acquired aplastic anemia. Overall study: Sorted CD4+ and CD8+ cells yielded about 3 ug of DNA on average. Points from the study as a whole: Patients and controls had CD8+ Simpson's diversity values that were not significantly distinct. Found in both controls and patients were around 31 CD8+ CDR3 sequences.

CDR3 length: 13 residues. Germline V CDR1 and CDR2: DFQATT, SNEGSKA (reference sequence). V lost 3 bases, J lost 5 bases, and 10 bases lay in between. Concerning this clonotype itself: The antigen remains unidentified.

Genomic DNA constituted the template upon which TCR beta VDJ and CDR3 profiling was performed. TCRdb ran MiXCR on the reads and lists one entry per CDR3 protein. The sample carries 260,000 or so distinct CDR3 sequences, 65% to 90% recorded once. All sequencing subjects had displayed CD8+CD57+ cell expansion on flow cytometry. The chain employs TRBV20-1 and TRBJ1-4, with D possibly being TRBD1 (5 bases). The sequence derives from a human donor with aplastic anemia. Sequencing used sorted CD4+, CD8+, or CD8+CD57+ T cells (not recorded which) from PBMCs. In nucleotides, the CDR3 is TGCAGTGCTAGCCAACGACAGAATGAAAAACTGTTTTTT. Translating gives CSASQRQNEKLFF.